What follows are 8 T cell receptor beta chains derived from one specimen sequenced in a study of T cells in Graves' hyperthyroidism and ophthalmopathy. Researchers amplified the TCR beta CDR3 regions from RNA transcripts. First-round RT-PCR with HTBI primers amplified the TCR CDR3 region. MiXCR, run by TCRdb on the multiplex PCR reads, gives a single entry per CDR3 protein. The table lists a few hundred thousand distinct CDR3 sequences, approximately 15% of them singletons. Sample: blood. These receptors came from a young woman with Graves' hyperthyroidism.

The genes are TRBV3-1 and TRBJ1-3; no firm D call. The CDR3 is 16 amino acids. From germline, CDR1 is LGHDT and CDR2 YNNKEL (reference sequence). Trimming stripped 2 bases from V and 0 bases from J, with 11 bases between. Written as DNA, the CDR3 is TGTGCCAGCAGCCAAACGATCCCCGGCTCTGGAAACACCATATATTTT. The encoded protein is CASSQTIPGSGNTIYF.

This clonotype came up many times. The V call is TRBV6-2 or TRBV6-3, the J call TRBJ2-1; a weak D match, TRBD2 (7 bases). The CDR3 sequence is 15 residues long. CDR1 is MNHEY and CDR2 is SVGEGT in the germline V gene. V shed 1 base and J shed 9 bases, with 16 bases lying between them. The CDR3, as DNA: TGTGCCAGCAGTTACTTGGCGGGGGCCCTCGGTGAGCAGTTCTTC. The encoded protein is CASSYLAGALGEQFF.

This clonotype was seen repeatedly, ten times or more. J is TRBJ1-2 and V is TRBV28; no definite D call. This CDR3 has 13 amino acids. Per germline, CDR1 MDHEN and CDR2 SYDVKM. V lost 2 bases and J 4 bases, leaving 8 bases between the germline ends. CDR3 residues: CASSLGGFYGYTF. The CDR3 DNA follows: TGTGCCAGCAGTTTAGGAGGGTTCTATGGCTACACCTTC.

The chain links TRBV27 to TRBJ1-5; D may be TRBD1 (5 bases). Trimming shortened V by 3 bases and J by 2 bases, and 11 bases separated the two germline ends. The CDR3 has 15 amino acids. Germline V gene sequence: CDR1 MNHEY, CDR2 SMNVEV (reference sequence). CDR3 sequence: CASSFQGGGNQPQHF. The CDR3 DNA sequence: TGTGCCAGCAGTTTTCAGGGTGGGGGCAATCAGCCCCAGCATTTT.

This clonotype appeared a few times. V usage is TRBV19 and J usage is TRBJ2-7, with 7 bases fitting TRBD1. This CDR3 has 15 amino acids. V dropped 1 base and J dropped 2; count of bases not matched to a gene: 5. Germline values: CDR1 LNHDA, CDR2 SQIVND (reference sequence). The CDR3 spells CASSIGQGGTYEQYF. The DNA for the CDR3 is TGTGCCAGTAGTATAGGACAGGGTGGGACCTACGAGCAGTACTTC.

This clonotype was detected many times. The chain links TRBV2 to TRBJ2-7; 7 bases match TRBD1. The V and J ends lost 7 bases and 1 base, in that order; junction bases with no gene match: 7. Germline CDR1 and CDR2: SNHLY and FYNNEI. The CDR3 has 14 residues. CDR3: CASKGGTGSYEQYF. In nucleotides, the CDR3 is TGTGCCAGCAAAGGGGGCACAGGATCCTACGAGCAGTACTTC.

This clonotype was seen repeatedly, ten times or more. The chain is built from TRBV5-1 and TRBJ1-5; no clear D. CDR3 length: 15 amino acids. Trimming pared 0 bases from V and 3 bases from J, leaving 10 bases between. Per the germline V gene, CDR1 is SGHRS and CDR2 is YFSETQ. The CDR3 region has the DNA TGCGCCAGCAGCTTGGTCCCGGGCGCCAATCAGCCCCAGCATTTT. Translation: CASSLVPGANQPQHF.

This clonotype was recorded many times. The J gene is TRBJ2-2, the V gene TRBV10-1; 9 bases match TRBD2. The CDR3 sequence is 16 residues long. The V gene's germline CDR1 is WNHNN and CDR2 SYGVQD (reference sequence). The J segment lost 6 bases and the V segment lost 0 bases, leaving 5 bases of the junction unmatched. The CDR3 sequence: CASSESASGIAGELFF. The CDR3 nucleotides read TGCGCCAGCAGTGAGTCGGCTAGCGGGATCGCCGGGGAGCTGTTTTTT.